A single sample gave rise to the 10 T cell receptor beta chains below, sequenced in a study of cytomegalovirus exposure and HLA in healthy donors. With 60 Vbeta and 13 Jbeta primers, the PCR was carried out. Using immunoSEQ multiplex PCR, the repertoire was profiled, and TCRdb retains in-frame clones only, with some absent. The sample carries 95,000 to 100,000 clones, approximately 79% recorded once. Material for sequencing was PBMCs. The receptors originated from a woman in her fifties or sixties in good health and CMV-seropositive.

This clone appeared once. This sequence joins TRBV7-9 and TRBJ2-2; D is possibly TRBD1 (6 bases). Trimming cost V 1 base and J 2 bases, with 17 bases left between them. The germline V gene encodes CDR1 SEHNR and CDR2 FQNEAQ (reference sequence). The CDR3 length is 18 residues. This chain's CDR3 is CASSLVGGPGSNTGELFF. In DNA form, the CDR3 reads TGTGCCAGCAGCTTAGTTGGGGGCCCAGGGAGTAACACCGGGGAGCTGTTTTTT.

V gene TRBV14 combines with J gene TRBJ2-2; D not certain. V gave up 5 bases and J gave up 7 bases, with 11 bases separating them. The length of the CDR3 is 13 residues. Germline-derived CDR1 and CDR2 are SGHDN and FVKESK. CDR3 nucleotides: TGTGCCAGCAGCAGGAGTTGGAACGGGGAGCTGTTTTTT. It yields the protein CASSRSWNGELFF.

The CDR3 region is CASSGTAEQFF. The CDR3 coding sequence is TGTGCCAGCAGCGGGACTGCTGAGCAGTTCTTC. This chain uses TRBV9 with TRBJ2-1; possible D gene TRBD2, 5 bases. The ends were cut back, 3 bases at V and 9 bases at J, with 7 bases in the middle. In germline, CDR1 is SGDLS, CDR2 YYNGEE. The CDR3 covers 11 residues. Using reference TRBV9 and TRBJ2-1 for the parts outside the CDR3, the full variable domain is DSGVTQTPKHLITATGQRVTLRCSPRSGDLSVYWYQQSLDQGLQFLIQYYNGEERAKGNILERFSAQQFPDLHSELNLSSLELGDSALYFCASSGTAEQFFGPGTRLTVL.

Only a few counts were recorded for this clone. The chain carries TRBV5-6 and TRBJ2-5; 7 bases are a match to TRBD2. Germline values: CDR1 SGHDT, CDR2 YYEEEE. This CDR3 has 15 amino acids. The trim removed 2 bases at V and 5 bases at J, leaving 9 bases unmatched. The CDR3 loop reads CASSFGAGVGETQYF. The CDR3 nucleotides are TGTGCCAGCAGCTTCGGGGCGGGAGTAGGGGAGACCCAGTACTTC.

This clone was detected only once. The chain uses TRBV27 and TRBJ2-7; TRBD1 matches 10 bases. After removal of 3 bases from V and 3 bases from J, the junction contained 5 bases not matched to a gene. Germline CDR1 and CDR2: MNHEY and SMNVEV (reference sequence). This CDR3 has 15 amino acids. The CDR3 sequence: CASSFPGQGVYEQYF. The CDR3 DNA is TGTGCCAGCAGTTTTCCCGGACAGGGGGTCTACGAGCAGTACTTC.

This chain uses TRBV7-6 with TRBJ2-5; 10 bases map to TRBD1. CDR1 SGHVS and CDR2 FNYEAQ come from the germline V gene. V gave up 1 base and J gave up 2 bases; unmatched junction bases: 4. The CDR3 loop spans 16 amino acids. The CDR3 is CASSLGTGGQQETQYF. The CDR3 DNA sequence: TGTGCCAGCAGCTTAGGGACAGGGGGACAACAAGAGACCCAGTACTTC.

This clone has only one observation. The chain employs TRBV18 and TRBJ2-1, with TRBD2 matching over 11 bases. V lost 1 base, J lost 10 bases, and 6 bases stayed unmatched. The germline gives CDR1 KGHSH, CDR2 LQKENI. This CDR3 spans 15 amino acids. The CDR3 sequence is CASSPQDSGRGEQFF. The CDR3 coding sequence is TGTGCCAGCTCACCACAGGATAGCGGGAGGGGGGAGCAGTTCTTC.

The V gene is TRBV6-5, the J gene TRBJ1-4; no clear D gene. Deletions cut 2 bases from V and 5 bases from J, with 6 bases between. Germline assignment: CDR1 MNHEY and CDR2 SVGAGI. The CDR3 spans 13 residues. The CDR3 bases are TGTGCCAGCAGTTACGCGGGGAATGAAAAACTGTTTTTT. It is translated as CASSYAGNEKLFF.

The chain links TRBV4-2 to TRBJ2-2; D perhaps matches TRBD2 (6 bases). The CDR3 runs to 14 residues. Per germline, CDR1 LGHNA and CDR2 YNFKEQ. V was shortened by 5 bases and J by 6 bases, with 13 bases between the two germline ends. The CDR3 loop is CASSASSGAGELFF. The DNA of the CDR3 is TGTGCCAGCAGCGCATCGTCGGGGGCCGGGGAGCTGTTTTTT.

CDR3 DNA: TGTGCCTGGCAGGCAGGGACAGGGGGACGGGCCGAGCAGTACTTC. Amino acids: CAWQAGTGGRAEQYF. The chain employs TRBV30 and TRBJ2-7, with 11 positions matching TRBD1. The CDR3 loop spans 15 amino acids. J was trimmed by 6 bases and V by 5 bases; bases with no gene match: 12. Germline loops: CDR1 GTSNPN, CDR2 SVGIG (reference sequence).